This TCR beta chain stems from a study of T cells after yellow fever vaccination. Findings and caveats of the study: Clones from primary vaccination mostly reappeared after the booster (around 97% CD4, roughly 87% CD8). A minor fraction of clonotypes spanned both CD4 and CD8 compartments.

TCRdb recomputed calls from the 5' RACE reads with MiXCR, one row per CDR3 protein. Among approximately 110,000 distinct CDR3 sequences listed, under 9% were seen once. CDR3 length equals 15 residues. The V gene end was trimmed by 3 bases and the J gene end by 7 bases; junction bases not matched to a gene: 11. The V gene's germline CDR1 is DFQATT and CDR2 SNEGSKA (reference sequence). This clonotype came up many times. Its antigen remains unknown. The clonotype originates from a young man who received the YFV17D yellow fever vaccine. This sample comprised CD8+ T cells sorted from PBMCs, obtained 45 days after the yellow fever booster vaccination. The chain joins TRBV20-1 to TRBJ2-1; TRBD1 matches 8 bases. CDR3 in DNA: TGCAGTGCTAGCCGGACAGGGTCACGGTTGAATGAGCAGTTCTTC. Its protein product is CSASRTGSRLNEQFF.